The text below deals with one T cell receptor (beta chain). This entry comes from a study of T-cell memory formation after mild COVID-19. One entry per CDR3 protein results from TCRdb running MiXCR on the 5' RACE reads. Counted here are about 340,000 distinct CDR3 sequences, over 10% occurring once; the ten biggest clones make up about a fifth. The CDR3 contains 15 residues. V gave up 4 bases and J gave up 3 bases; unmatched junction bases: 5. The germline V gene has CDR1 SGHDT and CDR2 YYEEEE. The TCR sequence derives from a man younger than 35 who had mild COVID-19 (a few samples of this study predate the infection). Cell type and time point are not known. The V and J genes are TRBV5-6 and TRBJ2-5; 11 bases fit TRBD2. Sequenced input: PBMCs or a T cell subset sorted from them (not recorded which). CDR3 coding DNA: TGTGCCAGCAGCCAGGGGACTAGCGGTAAAGAGACCCAGTACTTC. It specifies CASSQGTSGKETQYF.